This T cell receptor (beta chain) was captured in a study of T cell responses to AZD1222 COVID-19 vaccine. The overall study: Analyses pooled second doses at about 4 or about 12 weeks.

To note about this clone: The target antigen is unknown.

Assay used: immunoSEQ multiplex PCR; TCRdb lists only in-frame clones, some missing. The sample has 150,000 to 180,000 clones; about 87% are singletons. Points from the study as a whole: Baseline serology detected seropositivity in only six or seven AZD1222 recipients. Two doses of AZD1222 preceded a rise in Spike-specific TCR breadth and depth. The reported proportion of spike-specific TCRs targeting unmutated variant regions was nearly half.

There are 9 residues in the CDR3. V was cut by 4 bases and J by 5 bases, with 3 bases left in between. The germline CDR1 and CDR2 sequences are GTSNPN and SVGIG (reference sequence). The material was peripheral blood, obtained on day 0 of AZD1222 vaccination. The rearrangement joins TRBV30 to TRBJ2-7; D is ambiguous. This receptor was taken from an adult in good health. Here the CDR3 reads CAWIDEQYF. The CDR3 DNA follows: TGTGCCTGGATTGACGAGCAGTACTTC.